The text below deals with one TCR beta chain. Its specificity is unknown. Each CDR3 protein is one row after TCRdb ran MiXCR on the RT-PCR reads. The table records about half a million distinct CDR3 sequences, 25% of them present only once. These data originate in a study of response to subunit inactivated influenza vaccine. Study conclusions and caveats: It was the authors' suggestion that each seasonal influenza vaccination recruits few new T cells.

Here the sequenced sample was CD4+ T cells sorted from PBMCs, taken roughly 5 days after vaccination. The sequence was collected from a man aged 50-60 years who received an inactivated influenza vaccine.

The CDR3 coding sequence is TGCGCCAGCAGCAGGGGGGGCCCGGACACTGAAGCTTTCTTT. Translation: CASSRGGPDTEAFF. V usage is TRBV5-1 and J usage is TRBJ1-1; a weak D match, TRBD1 (6 bases). The V end was cut by 4 bases, the J end by 3 bases, with 13 bases between. This CDR3 spans 14 amino acids. CDR1 is SGHRS, CDR2 YFSETQ, per germline.